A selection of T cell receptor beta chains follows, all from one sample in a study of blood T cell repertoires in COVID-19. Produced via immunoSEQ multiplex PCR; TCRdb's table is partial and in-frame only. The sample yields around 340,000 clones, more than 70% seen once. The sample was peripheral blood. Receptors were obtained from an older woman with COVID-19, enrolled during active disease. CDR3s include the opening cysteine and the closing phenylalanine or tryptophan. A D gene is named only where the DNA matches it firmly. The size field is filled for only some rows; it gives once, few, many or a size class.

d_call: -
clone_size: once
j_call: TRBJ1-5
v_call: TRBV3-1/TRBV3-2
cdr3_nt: TGTGCCAGCAGCCCTGGACAGAGAAATCAGCCCCAGCATTTT
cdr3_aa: CASSPGQRNQPQHF

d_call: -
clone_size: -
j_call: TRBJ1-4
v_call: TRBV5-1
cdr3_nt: TGCGCCAGTTCCCCCCAGGCAGCTGCTAATGAAAAACTGTTTTTT
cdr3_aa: CASSPQAAANEKLFF

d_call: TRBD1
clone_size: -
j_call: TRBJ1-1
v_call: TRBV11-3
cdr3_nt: TGTGCCAGCAGCAAAGGGGGGACAGGGGATGAAGCTTTCTTT
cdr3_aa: CASSKGGTGDEAFF

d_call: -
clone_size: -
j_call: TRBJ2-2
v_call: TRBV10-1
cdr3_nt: TGCGCCAGCAGTGGGGCGGGTACCGCGGCGAACACCGGGGAGCTGTTTTTT
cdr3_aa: CASSGAGTAANTGELFF

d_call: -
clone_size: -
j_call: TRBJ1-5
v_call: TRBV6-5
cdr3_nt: TGTGCCAGCAGCGCTACAGGAGTTTCGCCCCAGCATTTT
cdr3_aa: CASSATGVSPQHF

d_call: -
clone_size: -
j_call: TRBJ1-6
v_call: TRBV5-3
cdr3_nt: TGTGCCAGAAGCGTCCTACCCCTGGGTAACGGACTACATAATTCACCCCTCCACTTT
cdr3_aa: CARSVLPLGNGLHNSPLHF

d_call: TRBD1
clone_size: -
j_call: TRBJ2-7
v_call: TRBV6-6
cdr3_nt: TGTGCCAGTGCAGGGGGCCTCTACGAGCAGTACTTC
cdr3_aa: CASAGGLYEQYF

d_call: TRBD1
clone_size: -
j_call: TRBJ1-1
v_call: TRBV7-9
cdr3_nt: TGTGCCAGCAGCTCAGGGACAGTCACTGAAGCTTTCTTT
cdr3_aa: CASSSGTVTEAFF

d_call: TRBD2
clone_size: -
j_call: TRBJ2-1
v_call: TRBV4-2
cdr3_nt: TGTGCCAGCAGCCAAGTGTATAGGACTAGCGGGGGCTACAATGAGCAGTTCTTC
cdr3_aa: CASSQVYRTSGGYNEQFF

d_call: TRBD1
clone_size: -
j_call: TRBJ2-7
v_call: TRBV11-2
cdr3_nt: TGTGCCAGCAGCTTGAACTCCGGGACAGAATTTTACGAGCAGTACTTC
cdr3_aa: CASSLNSGTEFYEQYF

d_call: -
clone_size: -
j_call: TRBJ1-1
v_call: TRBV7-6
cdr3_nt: TGTGCCAGCAGCTTTGATACGGGGGACACTGAAGCTTTCTTT
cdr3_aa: CASSFDTGDTEAFF

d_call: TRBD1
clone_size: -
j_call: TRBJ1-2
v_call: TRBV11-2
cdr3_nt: TGTGCCAGCACCCCAAGGGGGGACAGCAAAGTTTATGGCTACACCTTC
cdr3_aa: CASTPRGDSKVYGYTF